Listed below are T cell receptor beta chains from one sample, sequenced in a study of CD8 T cells in ankylosing spondylitis. MiXCR was run by TCRdb on the 5' RACE reads, yielding one entry per CDR3 protein. The top ten hold under 8% of the sample, which has a few hundred thousand distinct CDR3 sequences, around 10% seen once. The sequencing sample was made of blood, either unsorted or a sorted T cell fraction (not recorded which). The origin of the receptors is a male donor with ankylosing spondylitis or in good health (not recorded which). CDR3s include the opening cysteine and the closing phenylalanine or tryptophan. Fields, in order: J gene, D gene, clone size, CDR3 length, V gene, CDR3 protein, CDR3 DNA. A D gene is named only where the DNA matches it firmly. For some rows the clone size is stated as once, few or many, or as a class when expanded; others skip it.

J gene: TRBJ2-1
D gene: NA
clone size: many
CDR3 length: 14
V gene: TRBV27
CDR3 protein: CASSLPGRYNEQFF
CDR3 DNA: TGTGCCAGCAGTTTACCGGGACGTTACAATGAGCAGTTCTTC

J gene: TRBJ2-5
D gene: TRBD2
clone size: many
CDR3 length: 17
V gene: TRBV11-2
CDR3 protein: CASSRGMGTSGEETQYF
CDR3 DNA: TGTGCCAGCAGCAGGGGGATGGGGACTAGCGGGGAAGAGACCCAGTACTTC

J gene: TRBJ1-5
D gene: NA
clone size: many
CDR3 length: 18
V gene: TRBV12-5
CDR3 protein: CASGLVLGQGNYNQPQHF
CDR3 DNA: TGTGCTAGTGGTTTGGTACTCGGGCAGGGGAATTACAATCAGCCCCAGCATTTT

J gene: TRBJ2-3
D gene: NA
clone size: NA
CDR3 length: 14
V gene: TRBV20-1
CDR3 protein: CSALEGRGADTQYF
CDR3 DNA: TGCAGTGCCCTAGAAGGGAGAGGGGCAGATACGCAGTATTTT

J gene: TRBJ1-5
D gene: NA
clone size: NA
CDR3 length: 13
V gene: TRBV29-1
CDR3 protein: CSVGGVQDQPQHF
CDR3 DNA: TGCAGCGTTGGAGGGGTACAGGATCAGCCCCAGCATTTT

J gene: TRBJ2-3
D gene: NA
clone size: few
CDR3 length: 16
V gene: TRBV4-1
CDR3 protein: CASSQDQGSNTDTQYF
CDR3 DNA: TGCGCCAGCAGCCAAGACCAGGGGTCCAACACAGATACGCAGTATTTT

J gene: TRBJ1-1
D gene: NA
clone size: NA
CDR3 length: 15
V gene: TRBV7-2
CDR3 protein: CASSLGTRGWTEAFF
CDR3 DNA: TGTGCCAGCAGCTTAGGGACGAGGGGCTGGACTGAAGCTTTCTTT

J gene: TRBJ2-3
D gene: NA
clone size: NA
CDR3 length: 12
V gene: TRBV27
CDR3 protein: CASSLAGVSQYF
CDR3 DNA: TGTGCCAGCAGCCTCGCAGGGGTTTCGCAGTATTTT

J gene: TRBJ2-1
D gene: TRBD2
clone size: many
CDR3 length: 15
V gene: TRBV6-5
CDR3 protein: CASSYSSGRADEQFF
CDR3 DNA: TGTGCCAGCAGTTATTCCAGCGGGAGGGCCGATGAGCAGTTCTTC

J gene: TRBJ1-1
D gene: TRBD1
clone size: many
CDR3 length: 19
V gene: TRBV7-8
CDR3 protein: CASSLAVFVTGSTETEAFF
CDR3 DNA: TGTGCCAGCAGCTTAGCGGTGTTCGTGACAGGGTCGACGGAGACTGAAGCTTTCTTT

J gene: TRBJ2-2
D gene: TRBD2
clone size: NA
CDR3 length: 16
V gene: TRBV11-1
CDR3 protein: CASSLGSGANTGELFF
CDR3 DNA: TGTGCCAGCAGCTTAGGTAGCGGGGCGAACACCGGGGAGCTGTTTTTT